The 9 T cell receptor beta chains below were found in one sample sequenced in a study of T cells after yellow fever vaccination. TCRdb used MiXCR to reprocess the 5' RACE reads, holding one entry per CDR3 protein. This table holds more than 95,000 distinct CDR3 sequences, roughly 15% found once. The input for sequencing was CD8+ T cells sorted from PBMCs, taken 5 days after the yellow fever booster vaccination. The source is a man aged 18-30 years who received the YFV17D yellow fever vaccine.

This chain links TRBV9 with TRBJ2-1; D uncertain. CDR1 is SGDLS and CDR2 is YYNGEE in the germline V gene. Trimming took off 0 bases at V and 4 bases at J, with 8 bases between the two ends. This CDR3 region has 14 residues. The CDR3 loop reads CASSVAGSYNEQFF. The CDR3, as DNA: TGTGCCAGCAGCGTAGCCGGTTCGTACAATGAGCAGTTCTTC.

In this sample, this clonotype turned up a few times. The gene calls are TRBV7-9 and TRBJ2-1; 8 nucleotides line up with TRBD1. Trimming at V came to 4 bases and at J to 7 bases, leaving 3 bases not matched to a gene. CDR3 length: 13 residues. Germline V gene sequence: CDR1 SEHNR, CDR2 FQNEAQ (reference sequence). The CDR3 loop reads CASSSDRVNEQFF. CDR3 sequence (DNA): TGTGCCAGCAGCTCGGACAGGGTAAATGAGCAGTTCTTC.

The chain has TRBV5-1 and TRBJ2-2; 11 nucleotides align to TRBD2. V lost 4 bases and J lost 2; bases outside the gene matches: 4. The CDR3 has 16 amino acids. Germline V gene lookup returns CDR1 SGHRS and CDR2 YFSETQ. CDR3 DNA sequence: TGCGCCAGCAGCGCGGGACTAGCGGTAAACACCGGGGAGCTGTTTTTT. Its protein product is CASSAGLAVNTGELFF. Using reference TRBV5-1 and TRBJ2-2 for the parts outside the CDR3, the full variable domain is KAGVTQTPRYLIKTRGQQVTLSCSPISGHRSVSWYQQTPGQGLQFLFEYFSETQRNKGNFPGRFSGRQFSNSRSEMNVSTLELGDSALYLCASSAGLAVNTGELFFGEGSRLTVL.

This chain uses TRBV7-7 with TRBJ2-3, with D unclear. Trimming cost V 4 bases and J 4 bases, with 9 bases left between them. The germline V gene has CDR1 SSHAT and CDR2 FNYEAQ (reference sequence). The CDR3 runs 13 residues. CDR3 DNA sequence: TGTGCCAGCAGCTCGGAAATGGCAGATACGCAGTATTTT. It is translated as CASSSEMADTQYF.

This clonotype was found a few times. V and J are TRBV5-1 and TRBJ2-5; the D gene is possibly TRBD2 (5 bases). This CDR3 spans 15 amino acids. CDR1 is SGHRS, CDR2 YFSETQ, per germline. V lost 0 bases, J lost 1 base, and 10 bases lay in between. Written as DNA, the CDR3 is TGCGCCAGCAGCTTGGAACCGGGATTCCAAGAGACCCAGTACTTC. It yields the protein CASSLEPGFQETQYF.

This clonotype was seen only a few times. The chain joins TRBV27 to TRBJ2-1; 12 bases map to TRBD2. V was pared by 5 bases and J by 5 bases, with 4 bases of the junction left unmatched. In germline, CDR1 is MNHEY, CDR2 SMNVEV (reference sequence). The CDR3 totals 15 residues. CDR3 residues: CASSQWTSGDNEQFF. CDR3 DNA sequence: TGTGCCAGCAGTCAGTGGACTAGCGGGGACAATGAGCAGTTCTTC.

This clonotype turned up a few times. The chain carries TRBV19 and TRBJ2-5; D is ambiguous. Germline V gene sequence: CDR1 LNHDA, CDR2 SQIVND (reference sequence). V dropped 3 bases and J dropped 3 bases, with 8 bases sitting between them. The CDR3 extends over 13 amino acids. The CDR3 here is CASSIILEETQYF. The CDR3 DNA follows: TGTGCCAGTAGTATCATCCTAGAAGAGACCCAGTACTTC.

This clonotype was recorded a few times. The J gene is TRBJ2-1, the V gene TRBV20-1; the D call may be TRBD1 or TRBD2 (6 bases each). V was shortened by 6 bases and J by 6 bases, with 33 bases between the two germline ends. The CDR3 is 19 amino acids. Germline V gene lookup returns CDR1 DFQATT and CDR2 SNEGSKA (reference sequence). The CDR3 here is CSATAYVTQGLGGPNEQFF. CDR3 in DNA: TGCAGTGCCACGGCCTACGTGACGCAAGGGCTGGGGGGCCCCAATGAGCAGTTCTTC.

This chain uses TRBV20-1 with TRBJ2-3; D tentatively reads TRBD1 or TRBD2 (7 bases each). Trimming removed 5 bases at V and 4 bases at J, with 13 bases between. CDR1 DFQATT and CDR2 SNEGSKA come from the germline V gene (reference sequence). This CDR3 is 13 amino acids long. The CDR3 DNA reads TGCAGTGCTGCCAGGGGGGGCGCAGATACGCAGTATTTT. The encoded protein is CSAARGGADTQYF.